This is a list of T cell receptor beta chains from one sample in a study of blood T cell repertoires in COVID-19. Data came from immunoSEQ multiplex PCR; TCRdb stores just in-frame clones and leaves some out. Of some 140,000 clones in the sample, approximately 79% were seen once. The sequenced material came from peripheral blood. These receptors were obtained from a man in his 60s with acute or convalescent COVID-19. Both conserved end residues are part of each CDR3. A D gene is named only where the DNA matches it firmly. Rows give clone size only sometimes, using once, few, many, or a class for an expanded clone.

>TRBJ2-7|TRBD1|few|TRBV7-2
CASSPMGQGASEQYF
TGTGCCAGCAGCCCTATGGGACAGGGGGCGTCCGAGCAGTACTTC
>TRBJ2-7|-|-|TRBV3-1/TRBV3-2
CASGGGTSGEQYF
TGTGCCTCTGGGGGCGGAACGTCAGGGGAGCAGTACTTC
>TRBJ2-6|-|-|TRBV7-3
CASRGGSGANVLTF
TGTGCCAGCAGGGGAGGCTCTGGGGCCAACGTCCTGACTTTC
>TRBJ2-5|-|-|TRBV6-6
CASSYTSQETQYF
TGTGCCAGCAGTTATACTTCTCAAGAGACCCAGTACTTC
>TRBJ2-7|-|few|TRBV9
CASSVAQGSANYEQYF
TGTGCCAGCAGCGTAGCTCAGGGATCAGCCAACTACGAGCAGTACTTC
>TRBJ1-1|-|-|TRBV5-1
CASSLGTANTEAFF
TGCGCCAGCAGCTTGGGGACAGCGAACACTGAAGCTTTCTTT
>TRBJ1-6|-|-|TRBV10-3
CAISAQGGLGAQSPLHF
TGTGCCATCAGTGCACAGGGCGGACTGGGGGCTCAATCACCCCTCCACTTT
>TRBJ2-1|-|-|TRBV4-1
CASSQPADVYNEQFF
TGCGCCAGCAGCCAACCAGCGGACGTTTACAATGAGCAGTTCTTC
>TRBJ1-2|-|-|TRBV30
CAWSVGGNGYTF
TGTGCCTGGAGTGTAGGAGGGAATGGCTACACCTTC
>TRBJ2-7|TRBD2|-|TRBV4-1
CASSQESGGGYEQYF
TGCGCCAGCAGCCAAGAGTCGGGGGGTGGCTACGAGCAGTACTTC
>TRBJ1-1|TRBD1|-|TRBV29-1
CSGHNRGGQNTEAFF
TGCAGCGGGCACAACAGGGGAGGCCAGAACACTGAAGCTTTCTTT
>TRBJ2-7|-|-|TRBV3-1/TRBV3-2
CASSQGTSYEQYF
TGTGCCAGCAGCCAAGGCACATCCTACGAGCAGTACTTC
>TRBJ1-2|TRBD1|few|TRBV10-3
CAITIDRAEGYTF
TGTGCCATCACTATCGACAGGGCAGAAGGCTACACCTTC
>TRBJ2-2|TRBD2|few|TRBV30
CAWRSLAGGLTGELFF
TGTGCCTGGAGATCCCTAGCGGGAGGTTTGACCGGGGAGCTGTTTTTT
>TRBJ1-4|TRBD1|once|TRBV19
CASSIQGAANEKLFF
TGTGCCAGTAGTATCCAGGGGGCAGCTAATGAAAAACTGTTTTTT
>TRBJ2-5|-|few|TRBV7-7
CASSLAHNSETQYF
TGTGCTAGCAGCTTAGCGCACAATTCGGAGACCCAGTACTTC
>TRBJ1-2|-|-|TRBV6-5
CASSQGYYGYTF
TGTGCCAGCAGTCAGGGTTACTATGGCTACACCTTC
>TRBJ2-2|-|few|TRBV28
CASSSPGLSYTGELFF
TGTGCCAGCAGTTCGCCAGGGTTATCGTACACCGGGGAGCTGTTTTTT
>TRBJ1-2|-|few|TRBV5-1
CASSPSQGGHYGYTF
TGCGCCAGCAGCCCCTCCCAGGGAGGACATTATGGCTACACCTTC
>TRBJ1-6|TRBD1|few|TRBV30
CAWRGDSLSSPLHF
TGTGCCTGGAGGGGGGACAGCTTATCTTCACCCCTCCACTTT
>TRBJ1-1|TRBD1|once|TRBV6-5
CASRPDRVSFSTFF
TGTGCCAGCAGACCTGACAGGGTTTCGTTTTCTACTTTCTTT